This entry lists 12 T cell receptor beta chains sequenced from one sample in a study of PD-1 and CTLA-4 blockade in melanoma. Produced via immunoSEQ multiplex PCR; TCRdb's table is partial and in-frame only. The table includes about 16,000 clones, about 73% detected once. Sample: CD8+ T cells from peripheral blood, taken from a patient given anti-PD-1 treatment. These receptor sequences come from a human donor with melanoma.

The rearrangement links TRBV6-1 to TRBJ2-7; 10 bases map to TRBD2. With V trimmed by 1 base and J by 5 bases, 5 bases remained unmatched. Germline V gives CDR1 MNHNS, CDR2 SASEGT. CDR3 length: 15 residues. The CDR3 reads CASSEERLAGDEQYF. The CDR3 coding sequence is TGTGCCAGCAGTGAAGAAAGGCTAGCGGGGGACGAGCAGTACTTC.

This chain connects TRBV11-3 to TRBJ2-7; D might be TRBD2 (5 bases). This CDR3 contains 15 residues. Germline V gene sequence: CDR1 SGHNT, CDR2 YENEEA. V was pared by 5 bases and J by 5 bases, with 19 bases between. The CDR3 bases are TGTGCCAGCAGCCCAACTAGAATCATCCTCCACGAGCAGTACTTC. Amino acids: CASSPTRIILHEQYF.

V and J are TRBV6-6 and TRBJ2-1; D may be TRBD2 (8 bases). The length of the CDR3 is 14 residues. Trimming left V 7 bases short and J 7 bases short, with 17 bases between. Germline-derived CDR1 and CDR2 are MNHNY and SVGAGI (reference sequence). The DNA of the CDR3 is TGTGCCAGCACTATACAGGGGACTAGAAATGAGCAGTTCTTC. It encodes CASTIQGTRNEQFF.

The chain carries TRBV6-1 and TRBJ1-2; TRBD1 might be the D (5 bases). CDR3 length: 17 amino acids. Germline CDR1 MNHNS, CDR2 SASEGT. Between the trimmed V and J ends, which lost 3 bases and 0 bases, there was a span of 17 bases. This CDR3 reads CASSDGPPAGTNYGYTF. The CDR3 DNA is TGTGCCAGCAGTGACGGACCCCCGGCAGGGACTAACTATGGCTACACCTTC.

The CDR3 DNA follows: TGCAGCGCGGGGGACAGGGACCCGAATCAGCCCCAGCATTTT. Translation: CSAGDRDPNQPQHF. The chain links TRBV29-1 to TRBJ1-5; TRBD1 matches 9 bases. Germline trimming cut 7 bases from V and 4 bases from J; bases unmatched to any gene: 8. The CDR3 consists of 14 residues. From germline, CDR1 is SQVTM and CDR2 ANQGSEA. The full variable domain, rest sourced from reference TRBV29-1 and TRBJ1-5, is SAVISQKPSRDICQRGTSLTIQCQVDSQVTMMFWYRQQPGQSLTLIATANQGSEATYESGFVIDKFPISRPNLTFSTLTVSNMSPEDSSIYLCSAGDRDPNQPQHFGDGTRLSIL.

This clone is a singleton in its sample. The CDR3 loop reads CASSLPGQGYEQYF. CDR3 DNA: TGTGCCAGCAGTTTGCCGGGACAGGGGTATGAGCAGTACTTC. The chain joins TRBV28 to TRBJ2-7; 10 positions agree with TRBD1. V shed 3 bases and J 7 bases; nucleotides not matched to a gene: 6. CDR3 length: 14 residues. The germline CDR1 and CDR2 sequences are MDHEN and SYDVKM.

This chain links TRBV5-6 with TRBJ1-1; possible D gene TRBD1, 5 bases. The CDR3 is 14 residues long. Germline CDR1 and CDR2: SGHDT and YYEEEE. V shed 2 bases and J shed 1 base, with 9 bases lying between them. In nucleotides, the CDR3 is TGTGCCAGCAGCTTAGGGGACGGGAACACTGAAGCTTTCTTT. Its protein product is CASSLGDGNTEAFF.

The CDR3 here is CASSQGTSYNEQFF. CDR3 nucleotide sequence: TGTGCCAGCAGCCAAGGAACCAGCTACAATGAGCAGTTCTTC. The chain couples TRBV14 to TRBJ2-1; no clear D. The CDR3 extends over 14 amino acids. Germline CDR1 and CDR2: SGHDN and FVKESK. Between the trimmed V and J ends, which lost 1 base and 3 bases, there was a span of 7 bases.

The chain combines TRBV29-1 with TRBJ2-1, with TRBD1 as a possible D gene (6 bases). Trimming shortened V by 2 bases and J by 4 bases, and 9 bases separated the two germline ends. Per germline, CDR1 SQVTM and CDR2 ANQGSEA. This CDR3 spans 13 amino acids. The CDR3 bases are TGCAGCGTTGAAAAGGGGGTTTACAATGAGCAGTTCTTC. Protein product: CSVEKGVYNEQFF.

DNA of the CDR3: TGTGCCACCAGTCTACAGGGGAGCTACGAGCAGTACTTC. This sequence encodes CATSLQGSYEQYF. The chain uses TRBV15 and TRBJ2-7; the match to TRBD1 covers 7 bases. CDR3 length equals 13 residues. Germline assignment: CDR1 LNHNV and CDR2 YYDKDF (reference sequence). The V segment lost 6 bases and the J segment 3 bases; nucleotides outside the gene matches: 5.

The chain's CDR3 is CASRSQTGHTGELFF. CDR3 coding DNA: TGTGCCAGCCGTTCCCAGACAGGGCACACCGGGGAGCTGTTTTTT. This chain links TRBV6-5 with TRBJ2-2; 7 bases line up with TRBD1. The CDR3 runs to 15 residues. Germline-derived CDR1 and CDR2 are MNHEY and SVGAGI. Germline trimming cut 8 bases from V and 3 bases from J; bases unmatched to any gene: 9.

The chain has TRBV6-5 and TRBJ2-7; a weak D match, TRBD1 (5 bases). V lost 6 bases to trimming and J lost 2 bases, with 14 bases between them. The CDR3 extends over 14 amino acids. CDR1 is MNHEY, CDR2 SVGAGI, per germline. The CDR3 loop is CASRGTGTTYEQYF. In nucleotides, the CDR3 is TGTGCCAGCAGGGGAACAGGAACCACCTACGAGCAGTACTTC.